Listed below are T cell receptor beta chains from one sample, sequenced in a study of vaccination effects on CD4 cells after COVID-19. These TCRs' antigens remain unknown. Sequencing was performed with immunoSEQ multiplex PCR; in TCRdb, only in-frame clones are kept and a portion is missing. The sample contains some 77,000 clones, about 65% of which appear only once. The input for sequencing was CD4+ T cells from PBMCs cultured with HCoV-OC43 spike peptides, taken before COVID-19 vaccination. Receptors originate from a human donor who received a COVID-19 vaccine. The CDR3 runs from the conserved cysteine through the conserved F or W. Each record gives: CDR3 protein, CDR3 DNA, clone size, V gene, J gene, D gene. The D gene is left open where the match is weak. Only some rows state a clone size, as once, few, many or a class for expanded clones.

CASRTSDRVDTEAFF	TGCGCCAGCAGGACTTCGGACAGGGTGGATACTGAAGCTTTCTTT	.	TRBV4-1	TRBJ1-1	TRBD1
CASSEYRANADTQYF	TGTGCCAGCAGTGAATATAGAGCGAACGCAGATACGCAGTATTTT	.	TRBV25-1	TRBJ2-3	.
CASRDRGLTEAFF	TGTGCCAGCAGGGACAGGGGGCTAACTGAAGCTTTCTTT	.	TRBV6-5	TRBJ1-1	TRBD1
CASSIKTGNFWDTQYF	TGTGCCAGCAGTATCAAGACAGGGAACTTTTGGGATACGCAGTATTTT	once	TRBV28	TRBJ2-3	TRBD1
CASSWTGDNQPQHF	TGCGCCAGCAGCTGGACGGGAGATAATCAGCCCCAGCATTTT	.	TRBV5-1	TRBJ1-5	.
CASSQDRWVNQPQHF	TGTGCCAGCAGCCAAGATAGATGGGTTAATCAGCCCCAGCATTTT	.	TRBV3-1/TRBV3-2	TRBJ1-5	.
CASSVAGGSTDTQYF	TGTGCCAGCAGCGTAGCGGGGGGTAGCACAGATACGCAGTATTTT	.	TRBV7-2	TRBJ2-3	TRBD2
CASSPYTSGNTIYF	TGTGCCAGCAGCCCATACACTTCTGGAAACACCATATATTTT	.	TRBV7-2	TRBJ1-3	.
CASSQSRGPRTDTQYF	TGCGCCAGCAGCCAATCACGGGGGCCCCGCACAGATACGCAGTATTTT	.	TRBV4-1	TRBJ2-3	.
CATWTVNTEAFF	TGTGCCACTTGGACAGTGAACACTGAAGCTTTCTTT	once	TRBV28	TRBJ1-1	.
CATSVPGGADTQYF	TGTGCCACCAGTGTCCCGGGGGGGGCAGATACGCAGTATTTT	.	TRBV24-1	TRBJ2-3	TRBD2
CASSQWGSENSPLHF	TGTGCCAGCAGCCAATGGGGTTCGGAGAATTCACCCCTCCACTTT	.	TRBV4-2	TRBJ1-6	.
CASSFGAGGYYGYTF	TGTGCCAGCTCATTCGGGGCAGGGGGCTACTATGGCTACACCTTC	once	TRBV18	TRBJ1-2	TRBD1
CATSTQGVSNQPQHF	TGTGCCACTTCTACACAGGGAGTTAGCAATCAGCCCCAGCATTTT	.	TRBV6-5	TRBJ1-5	.
CASSLQGARADTQYF	TGTGCCAGCTCTTTACAGGGGGCGAGGGCAGATACGCAGTATTTT	.	TRBV6-5	TRBJ2-3	TRBD1
CSAITNYGYTF	TGCAGTGCTATTACTAACTATGGCTACACCTTC	.	TRBV20-1	TRBJ1-2	.
CASSPSGVGETQYF	TGTGCCAGCTCCCCTTCAGGGGTCGGCGAGACCCAGTACTTC	.	TRBV6-5	TRBJ2-5	.
CASSATAQTQYF	TGTGCCAGCAGCGCGACAGCCCAGACGCAGTATTTT	.	TRBV9	TRBJ2-3	.
CASSNTGRERFF	TGCGCCAGCAGTAACACGGGAAGGGAAAGGTTCTTC	.	TRBV10-1	TRBJ2-1	.
CATSGTSGSVANTGELFF	TGTGCCACCTCCGGGACTAGCGGCTCCGTCGCGAACACCGGGGAGCTGTTTTTT	.	TRBV24-1	TRBJ2-2	TRBD2
CASRAPSGGNEQFF	TGTGCCAGCAGGGCGCCTAGCGGGGGTAATGAGCAGTTCTTC	.	TRBV6-5	TRBJ2-1	TRBD2
CASSFISGGNTGELFF	TGCGCCAGCAGCTTTATTAGCGGGGGGAACACCGGGGAGCTGTTTTTT	.	TRBV5-1	TRBJ2-2	TRBD2
CASSQADRAETQYF	TGTGCCAGCAGCCAGGCTGATAGGGCGGAGACCCAGTACTTC	.	TRBV3-1/TRBV3-2	TRBJ2-5	.
CASSPQDIIPNYGYTF	TGTGCCAGCAGTCCCCAGGACATTATTCCGAACTATGGCTACACCTTC	.	TRBV6-2/TRBV6-3	TRBJ1-2	.
CSVEDGGGYTF	TGCAGCGTTGAAGATGGAGGCGGCTACACCTTC	.	TRBV29-1	TRBJ1-2	.
CASSARGGETQYF	TGTGCCAGCAGCGCGAGGGGCGGAGAGACCCAGTACTTC	.	TRBV5-4	TRBJ2-5	.
CASSPGGRIQETQYF	TGTGCCAGCAGCCCGGGGGGCCGGATTCAAGAGACCCAGTACTTC	.	TRBV5-8	TRBJ2-5	.
CASSPGDGSLGGLF	TGTGCCAGCTCACCAGGGGACGGCTCCCTCGGAGGGCTCTTT	.	TRBV18	TRBJ1-1	.
CASSRRQGLNTGELFF	TGTGCCAGCAGCCGCCGCCAGGGCCTGAACACCGGGGAGCTGTTTTTT	.	TRBV3-1/TRBV3-2	TRBJ2-2	.